This T cell receptor beta chain was documented in a study of T cell repertoires in cytomegalovirus infection. Study summary: The public TCR beta signatures pointed to both CMV infection and matching HLA type.

Regarding the study as a whole: The ex vivo response was dominated by HLA-C-restricted CMV-specific TCR beta clonotypes. Carriers of CMV plus the relevant HLA were identified by cumulative public TCR beta family frequency.

Germline V CDR1 and CDR2: MDHEN, SYDVKM. V was trimmed by 6 bases and J by 3 bases, leaving 17 bases between them. The CDR3 totals 15 residues. TCRdb fed the reads into MiXCR, producing one record per CDR3 protein. The data show some 700,000 distinct CDR3 sequences, 35% seen once. This clonotype was picked up many times. The antigen is undetermined. This receptor was identified in a human donor in good health (CMV status not recorded). Some clones in this sample may be carry-over from other donors' samples. The gene calls are TRBV28 and TRBJ1-1; the D gene is possibly TRBD1 (6 bases). The sequenced material came from PBMCs. In DNA form, the CDR3 reads TGTGCCAGCAGCCTTGAGTCAGGGGTAGACACTGAAGCTTTCTTT. It specifies CASSLESGVDTEAFF. Together with reference TRBV28 and TRBJ1-1, the CDR3 gives the full variable domain: DVKVTQSSRYLVKRTGEKVFLECVQDMDHENMFWYRQDPGLGLRLIYFSYDVKMKEKGDIPEGYSVSREKKERFSLILESASTNQTSMYLCASSLESGVDTEAFFGQGTRLTVV.